Below are 10 T cell receptor beta chains sequenced from a single sample in a study of blood T cell repertoires in COVID-19. Sequencing was performed with immunoSEQ multiplex PCR; in TCRdb, only in-frame clones are kept and a portion is missing. Here the sample spans 100,000 to 120,000 clones, around 84% being singletons. Specimen: peripheral blood. The receptors were gathered from a middle-aged man with acute or convalescent COVID-19.

This sequence joins TRBV7-6 and TRBJ2-3, with D maybe TRBD2 (6 bases). V lost 4 bases to trimming and J lost 3 bases, with 14 bases between them. This CDR3 has 15 residues. Germline V gives CDR1 SGHVS, CDR2 FNYEAQ. The CDR3 is CASSSDGGMTDTQYF. For the CDR3, the DNA is TGTGCCAGCAGCTCAGACGGGGGTATGACAGATACGCAGTATTTT.

CDR3 protein: CASSPSGGQETQYF. The CDR3 DNA sequence: TGTGCCAGCAGTCCTAGCGGGGGCCAAGAGACCCAGTACTTC. The gene calls are TRBV6-5 and TRBJ2-5, with 10 bases identical to TRBD2. V shed 5 bases, J shed 1 base, and the junction held 1 base outside the gene matches. The CDR3 covers 14 residues. CDR1 and CDR2 from the germline V gene are MNHEY and SVGAGI.

This chain links TRBV9 with TRBJ2-3, with D perhaps TRBD1 (6 bases). CDR3 length equals 15 residues. The V gene's germline CDR1 is SGDLS and CDR2 YYNGEE. The V gene lost 0 bases and the J gene lost 2 bases, with 10 bases spanning the gap. The CDR3 here is CASSVVGAHTDTQYF. The CDR3 region has the DNA TGTGCCAGCAGCGTAGTGGGGGCCCACACAGATACGCAGTATTTT. The full variable domain, its missing parts supplied by reference TRBV9 and TRBJ2-3, is DSGVTQTPKHLITATGQRVTLRCSPRSGDLSVYWYQQSLDQGLQFLIQYYNGEERAKGNILERFSAQQFPDLHSELNLSSLELGDSALYFCASSVVGAHTDTQYFGPGTRLTVL.

This clone appeared once. The chain couples TRBV27 to TRBJ2-3, with a tentative D call TRBD2 (5 bases). Germline lookup yields CDR1 MNHEY and CDR2 SMNVEV (reference sequence). The CDR3 extends over 14 amino acids. The ends were cut back, 5 bases at V and 3 bases at J, with 12 bases in the middle. As DNA, the CDR3 is TGTGCCAGCAGTCTCCGAAGAGGGACAGATACGCAGTATTTT. As protein: CASSLRRGTDTQYF.

This clone was observed a single time. The rearrangement links TRBV4-1 to TRBJ2-3, with TRBD2 matching over 10 bases. The CDR3 runs 15 residues. Germline CDR1 reads MGHRA; CDR2 reads YSYEKL. The trim removed 2 bases at V and 1 base at J, leaving 0 bases unmatched. The DNA of the CDR3 is TGCGCCAGCAGCCAACTAGCGGGGGGCACAGATACGCAGTATTTT. Protein: CASSQLAGGTDTQYF.

V usage is TRBV30 and J usage is TRBJ1-2; 10 nucleotides line up with TRBD1. CDR3 length equals 14 residues. The J segment lost 2 bases and the V segment lost 3 bases, leaving 3 bases of the junction unmatched. Germline values: CDR1 GTSNPN, CDR2 SVGIG (reference sequence). The DNA of the CDR3 is TGTGCCTGGAGCCGACAGGGGGCAAACTATGGCTACACCTTC. Translation: CAWSRQGANYGYTF. The whole variable domain, filled in from reference TRBV30 and TRBJ1-2, reads SQTIHQWPATLVQPVGSPLSLECTVEGTSNPNLYWYRQAAGRGLQLLFYSVGIGQISSEVPQNLSASRPQDRQFILSSKKLLLSDSGFYLCAWSRQGANYGYTFGSGTRLTVV.

This rearrangement joins TRBV29-1 to TRBJ2-3; D possibly corresponds to TRBD1 (5 bases). From germline, CDR1 is SQVTM and CDR2 ANQGSEA. The CDR3 extends over 16 amino acids. V lost 2 bases, J lost 3 bases, and 18 bases lay in between. The CDR3 bases are TGCAGCGTTGAATTTGATCAGGGTATGCGGACAGATACGCAGTATTTT. Residues: CSVEFDQGMRTDTQYF.

The chain uses TRBV4-2 and TRBJ1-4; a possible D gene is TRBD1 (5 bases). V was pared by 4 bases and J by 8 bases, with 20 bases between. CDR1 is LGHNA, CDR2 YNFKEQ, per germline. This CDR3 is 16 amino acids long. The CDR3 loop reads CASSLLYAGLGEKLFF. The DNA for the CDR3 is TGTGCCAGCAGCCTCCTCTACGCGGGGCTGGGGGAAAAACTGTTTTTT.

This CDR3 is CASSGGGEGQAFF. In DNA form, the CDR3 reads TGTGCCAGCTCCGGCGGGGGAGAGGGTCAAGCTTTCTTT. The V call is TRBV6-4, the J call TRBJ1-1; TRBD1 is a possible D gene (5 bases). Trimming removed 8 bases at V and 9 bases at J, with 19 bases between. This CDR3 is 13 amino acids long. CDR1 is MRHNA and CDR2 is SNTAGT in the germline V gene.

This chain joins TRBV24-1 and TRBJ1-3, with TRBD1 matching 8 bases. CDR1 is KGHDR and CDR2 is SFDVKD in the germline V gene. V dropped 2 bases and J dropped 2; count of bases not matched to a gene: 4. This CDR3 comprises 16 residues. The CDR3 spells CATSDYGQGAGNTIYF. The CDR3 DNA reads as TGTGCCACCAGTGATTACGGACAGGGAGCTGGAAACACCATATATTTT.